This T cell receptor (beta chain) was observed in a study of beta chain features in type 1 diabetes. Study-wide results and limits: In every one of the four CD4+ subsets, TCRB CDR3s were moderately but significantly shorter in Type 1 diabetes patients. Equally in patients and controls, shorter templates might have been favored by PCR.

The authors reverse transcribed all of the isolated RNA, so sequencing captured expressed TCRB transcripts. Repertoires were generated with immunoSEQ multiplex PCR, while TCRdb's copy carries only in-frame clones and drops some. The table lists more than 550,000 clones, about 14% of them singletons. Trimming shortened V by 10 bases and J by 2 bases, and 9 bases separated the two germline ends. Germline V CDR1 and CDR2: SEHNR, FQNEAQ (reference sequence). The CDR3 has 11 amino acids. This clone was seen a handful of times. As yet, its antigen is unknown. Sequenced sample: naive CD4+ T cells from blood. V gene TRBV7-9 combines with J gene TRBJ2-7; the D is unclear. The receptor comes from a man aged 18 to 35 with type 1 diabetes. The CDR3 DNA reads TGTGCCATCTCCCCCCCCTACGAGCAGTACTTC. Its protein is CAISPPYEQYF.